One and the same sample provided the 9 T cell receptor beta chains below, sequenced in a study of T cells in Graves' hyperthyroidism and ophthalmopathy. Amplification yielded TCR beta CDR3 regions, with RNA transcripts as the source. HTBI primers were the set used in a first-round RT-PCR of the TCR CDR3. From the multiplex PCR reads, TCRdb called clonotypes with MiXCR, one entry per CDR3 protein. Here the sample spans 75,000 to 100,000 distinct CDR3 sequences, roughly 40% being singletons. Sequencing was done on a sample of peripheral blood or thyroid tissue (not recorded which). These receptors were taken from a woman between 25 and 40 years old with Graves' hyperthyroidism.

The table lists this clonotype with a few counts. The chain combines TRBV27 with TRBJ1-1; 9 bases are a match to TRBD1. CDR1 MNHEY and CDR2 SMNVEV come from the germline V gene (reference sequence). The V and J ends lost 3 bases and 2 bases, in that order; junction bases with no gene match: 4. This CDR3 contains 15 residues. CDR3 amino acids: CASSFTGGANTEAFF. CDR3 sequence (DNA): TGTGCCAGCAGTTTTACAGGGGGCGCCAACACTGAAGCTTTCTTT.

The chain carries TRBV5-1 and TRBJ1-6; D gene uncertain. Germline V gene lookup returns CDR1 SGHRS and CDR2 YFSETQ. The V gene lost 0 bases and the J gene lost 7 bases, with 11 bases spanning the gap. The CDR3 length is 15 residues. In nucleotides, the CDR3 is TGCGCCAGCAGCTTGGTCACTAGCGGAAATTCACCCCTCCACTTT. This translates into CASSLVTSGNSPLHF.

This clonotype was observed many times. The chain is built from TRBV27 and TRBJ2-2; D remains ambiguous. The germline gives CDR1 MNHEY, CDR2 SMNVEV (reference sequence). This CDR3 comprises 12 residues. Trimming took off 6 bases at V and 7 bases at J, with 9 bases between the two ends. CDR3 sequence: CASRQVGGELFF. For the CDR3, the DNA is TGTGCCAGCAGGCAGGTTGGCGGGGAGCTGTTTTTT.

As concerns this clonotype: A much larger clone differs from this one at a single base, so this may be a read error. Here the CDR3 DNA reads TGTGCCAGCAGTCCCCGCGCTAACGCTACCTACGAGCAGTACTTC. It codes for CASSPRANATYEQYF. The J gene is TRBJ2-7, the V gene TRBV28; D not resolved. V gave up 5 bases and J gave up 2 bases, with 16 bases separating them. The CDR3 is 15 amino acids. Germline CDR1 MDHEN, CDR2 SYDVKM.

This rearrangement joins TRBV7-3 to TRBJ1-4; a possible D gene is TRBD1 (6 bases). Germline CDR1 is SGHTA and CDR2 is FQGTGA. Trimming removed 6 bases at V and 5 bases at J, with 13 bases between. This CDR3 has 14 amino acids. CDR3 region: CASSVGTPNEKLFF. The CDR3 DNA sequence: TGTGCCAGCAGTGTAGGGACACCGAATGAAAAACTGTTTTTT.

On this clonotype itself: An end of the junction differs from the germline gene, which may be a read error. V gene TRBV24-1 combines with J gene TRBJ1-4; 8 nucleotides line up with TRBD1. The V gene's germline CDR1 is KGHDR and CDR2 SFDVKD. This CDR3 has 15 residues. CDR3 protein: CVTSERTGIGERLFF. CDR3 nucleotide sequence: TGTGTCACCAGTGAAAGGACAGGGATTGGTGAAAGACTGTTTTTT.

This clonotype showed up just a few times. The CDR3 spells CAWTTLQREKLFF. The CDR3 DNA follows: TGTGCCTGGACCACGTTACAGAGGGAAAAACTGTTTTTT. This rearrangement joins TRBV30 to TRBJ1-4; D is unclear. CDR1 is GTSNPN, CDR2 SVGIG, per germline (reference sequence). The CDR3 length is 13 residues. Trimming took 4 bases from V and 8 from J, leaving 14 bases between them.

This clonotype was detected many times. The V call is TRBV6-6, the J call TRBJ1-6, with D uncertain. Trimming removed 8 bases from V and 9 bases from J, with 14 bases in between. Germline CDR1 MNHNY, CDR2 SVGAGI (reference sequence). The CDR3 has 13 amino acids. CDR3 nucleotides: TGTGCCAGCCGCAGGCCCAAGTTTTCACCCCTCCACTTT. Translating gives CASRRPKFSPLHF.

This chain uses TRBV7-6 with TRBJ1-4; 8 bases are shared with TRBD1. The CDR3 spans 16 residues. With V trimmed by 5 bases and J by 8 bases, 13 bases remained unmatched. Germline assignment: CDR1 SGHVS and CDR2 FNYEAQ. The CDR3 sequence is CASSLPPGQAYEKLFF. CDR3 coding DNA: TGTGCCAGCAGCCTGCCACCGGGACAGGCATACGAAAAACTGTTTTTT.